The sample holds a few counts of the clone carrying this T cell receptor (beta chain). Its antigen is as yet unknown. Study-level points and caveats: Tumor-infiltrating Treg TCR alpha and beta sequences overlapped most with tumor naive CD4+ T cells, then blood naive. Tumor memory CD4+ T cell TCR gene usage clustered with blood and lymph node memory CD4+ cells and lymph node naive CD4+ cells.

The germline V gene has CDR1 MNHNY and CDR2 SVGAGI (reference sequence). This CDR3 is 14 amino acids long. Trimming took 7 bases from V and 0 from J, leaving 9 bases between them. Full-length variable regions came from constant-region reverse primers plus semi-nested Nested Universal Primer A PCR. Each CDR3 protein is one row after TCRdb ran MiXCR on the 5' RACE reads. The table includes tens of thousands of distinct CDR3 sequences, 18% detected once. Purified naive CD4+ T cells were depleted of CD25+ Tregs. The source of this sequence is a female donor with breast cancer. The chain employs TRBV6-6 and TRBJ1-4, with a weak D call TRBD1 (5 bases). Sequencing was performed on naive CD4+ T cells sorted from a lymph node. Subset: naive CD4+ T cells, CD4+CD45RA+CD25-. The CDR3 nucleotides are TGTGCCAGCATCCGGGGCGCAACTAATGAAAAACTGTTTTTT. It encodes CASIRGATNEKLFF.